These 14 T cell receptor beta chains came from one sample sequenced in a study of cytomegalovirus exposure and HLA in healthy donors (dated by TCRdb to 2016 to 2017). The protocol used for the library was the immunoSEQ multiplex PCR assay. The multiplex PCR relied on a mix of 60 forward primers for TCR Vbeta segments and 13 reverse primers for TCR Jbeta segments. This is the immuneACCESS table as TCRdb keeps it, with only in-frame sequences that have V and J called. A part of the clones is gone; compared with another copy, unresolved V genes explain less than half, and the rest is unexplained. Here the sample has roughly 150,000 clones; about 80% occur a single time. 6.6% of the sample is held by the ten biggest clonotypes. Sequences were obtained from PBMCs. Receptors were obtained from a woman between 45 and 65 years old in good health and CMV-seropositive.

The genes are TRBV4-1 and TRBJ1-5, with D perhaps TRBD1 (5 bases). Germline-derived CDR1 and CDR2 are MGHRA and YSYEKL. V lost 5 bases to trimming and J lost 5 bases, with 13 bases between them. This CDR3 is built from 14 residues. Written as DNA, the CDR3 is TGCGCCAGCAGCAGGGAGGGGTGGGATCAGCCCCAGCATTTT. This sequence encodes CASSREGWDQPQHF.

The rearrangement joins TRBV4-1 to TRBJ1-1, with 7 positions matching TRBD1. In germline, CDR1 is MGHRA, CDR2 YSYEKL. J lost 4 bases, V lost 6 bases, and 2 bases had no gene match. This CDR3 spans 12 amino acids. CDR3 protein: CASRAGGTEAFF. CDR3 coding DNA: TGCGCCAGCAGGGCAGGGGGCACTGAAGCTTTCTTT.

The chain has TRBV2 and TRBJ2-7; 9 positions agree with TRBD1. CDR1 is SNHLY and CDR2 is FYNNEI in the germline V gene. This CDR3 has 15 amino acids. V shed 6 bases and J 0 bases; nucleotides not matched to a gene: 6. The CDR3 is CASSATTGGSYEQYF. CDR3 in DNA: TGTGCCAGCAGCGCCACGACAGGGGGCTCCTACGAGCAGTACTTC.

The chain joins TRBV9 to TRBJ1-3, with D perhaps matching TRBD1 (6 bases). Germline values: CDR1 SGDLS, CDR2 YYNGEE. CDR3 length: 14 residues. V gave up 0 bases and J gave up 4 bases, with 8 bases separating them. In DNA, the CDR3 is TGTGCCAGCAGCGTAGCAGGGGCCGGAAACACCATATATTTT. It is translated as CASSVAGAGNTIYF.

The CDR3 DNA follows: TGTGCCAGCAGGAGGGACAGGGGGCTGGGCGGGGAGCTGTTTTTT. It yields the protein CASRRDRGLGGELFF. This chain links TRBV2 with TRBJ2-2; 12 bases agree with TRBD1. Germline V gives CDR1 SNHLY, CDR2 FYNNEI. V lost 6 bases and J lost 7; bases outside the gene matches: 6. This CDR3 spans 15 amino acids.

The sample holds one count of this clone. The CDR3 loop reads CASRGQGAGTGELFF. The CDR3 DNA reads TGTGCCAGCAGGGGACAGGGGGCAGGGACCGGGGAGCTGTTTTTT. This chain links TRBV2 with TRBJ2-2; 12 bases agree with TRBD1. The CDR3 loop spans 15 amino acids. V shed 6 bases, J shed 5 bases, and the junction held 4 bases outside the gene matches. Germline lookup yields CDR1 SNHLY and CDR2 FYNNEI.

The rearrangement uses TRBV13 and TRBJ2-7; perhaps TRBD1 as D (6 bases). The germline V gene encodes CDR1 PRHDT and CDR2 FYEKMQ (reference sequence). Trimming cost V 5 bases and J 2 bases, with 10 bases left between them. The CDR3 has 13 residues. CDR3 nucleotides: TGTGCCAGCAGCGGTACAGGGACCTACGAGCAGTACTTC. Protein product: CASSGTGTYEQYF.

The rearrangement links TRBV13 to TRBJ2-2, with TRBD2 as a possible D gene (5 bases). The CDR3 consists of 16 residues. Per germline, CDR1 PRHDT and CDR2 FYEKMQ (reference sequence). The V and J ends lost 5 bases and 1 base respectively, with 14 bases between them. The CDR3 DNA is TGTGCCAGCAGCCCGTACCGGGATCAGAACACCGGGGAGCTGTTTTTT. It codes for CASSPYRDQNTGELFF.

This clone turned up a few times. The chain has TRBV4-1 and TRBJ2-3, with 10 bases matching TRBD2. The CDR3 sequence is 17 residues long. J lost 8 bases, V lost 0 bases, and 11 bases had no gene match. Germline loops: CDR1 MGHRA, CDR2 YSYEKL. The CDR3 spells CASSQEVQAGGRGTQYF. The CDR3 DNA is TGCGCCAGCAGCCAAGAGGTGCAAGCGGGGGGGCGAGGTACGCAGTATTTT.

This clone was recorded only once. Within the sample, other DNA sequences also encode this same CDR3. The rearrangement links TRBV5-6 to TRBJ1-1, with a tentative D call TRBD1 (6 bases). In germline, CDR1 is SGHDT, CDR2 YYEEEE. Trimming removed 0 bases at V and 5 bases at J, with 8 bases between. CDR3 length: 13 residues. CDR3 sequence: CASSLGRGTEAFF. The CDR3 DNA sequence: TGTGCCAGCAGCTTGGGAAGGGGGACTGAAGCTTTCTTT.

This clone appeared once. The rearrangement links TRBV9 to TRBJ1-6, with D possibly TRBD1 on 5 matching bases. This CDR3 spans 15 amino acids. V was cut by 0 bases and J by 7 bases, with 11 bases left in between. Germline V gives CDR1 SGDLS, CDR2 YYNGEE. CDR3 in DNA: TGTGCCAGCAGCGTAGAGCCAGGGCTAAATTCACCCCTCCACTTT. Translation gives CASSVEPGLNSPLHF.

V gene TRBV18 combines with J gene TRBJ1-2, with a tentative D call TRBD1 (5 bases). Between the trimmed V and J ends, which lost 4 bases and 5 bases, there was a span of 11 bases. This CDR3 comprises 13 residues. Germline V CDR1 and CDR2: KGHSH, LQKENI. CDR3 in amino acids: CASSLDDSYGYTF. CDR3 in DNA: TGTGCCAGCTCACTAGATGACAGTTATGGCTACACCTTC.

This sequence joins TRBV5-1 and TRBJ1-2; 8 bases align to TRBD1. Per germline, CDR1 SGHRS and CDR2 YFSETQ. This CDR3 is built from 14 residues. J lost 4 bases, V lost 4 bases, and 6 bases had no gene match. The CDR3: CASSPGGEAYGYTF. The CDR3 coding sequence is TGCGCCAGCAGCCCAGGGGGCGAGGCCTATGGCTACACCTTC.

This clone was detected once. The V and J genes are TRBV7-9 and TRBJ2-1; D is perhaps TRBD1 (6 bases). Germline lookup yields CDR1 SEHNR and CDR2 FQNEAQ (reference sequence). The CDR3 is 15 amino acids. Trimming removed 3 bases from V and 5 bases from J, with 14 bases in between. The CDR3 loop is CASSFTGLGHNEQFF. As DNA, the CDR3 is TGTGCCAGCAGCTTCACAGGGCTCGGGCACAATGAGCAGTTCTTC.